One T cell receptor (beta chain) is described in this entry. This entry comes from a study of blood T cell repertoires in COVID-19. Study context: PBMCs, B-cell-depleted T cells, or T cells were the source of the cDNA or gDNA that made up the material.

The germline gives CDR1 MNHEY, CDR2 SMNVEV (reference sequence). The CDR3 consists of 12 residues. Trimming stripped 5 bases from V and 8 bases from J, with 12 bases between. Source study methods: Amplification from reference gene primers served as the basis for estimated nucleated cell counts. The method was immunoSEQ multiplex PCR; TCRdb's version includes in-frame clones alone and lacks a portion of them. The DNA was the basis for D and trimming; V, J and clone size are from that table. The data hold nearly 350,000 clones, with around 87% observed a single time. Enrolment of Seattle patients took place during active infection, and they were followed longitudinally.

The V call is TRBV27, the J call TRBJ1-2; D uncertain. Material for sequencing was peripheral blood. The sequence derives from a woman between 45 and 65 years old with COVID-19, enrolled during active disease. CDR3 in amino acids: CASSPQGRGYTF. For the CDR3, the DNA is TGTGCCAGCAGTCCGCAAGGGAGGGGCTACACCTTC.